These T cell receptor beta chains were read from a single sample in a study of cytomegalovirus exposure and HLA in healthy donors. Here immunoSEQ multiplex PCR was the method, and the copy in TCRdb shows in-frame clones only, minus some. The sample contains approximately 220,000 clones, around 87% of which appear only once. Source material: PBMCs. Receptor source: a man aged 18 to 29 in good health and CMV-seronegative. Each CDR3 is given with its conserved first and last residue. A D gene is named only where the DNA matches it firmly. Expanded clones are given a class, and other clones once, few, many or no size at all.

D: TRBD1
J: TRBJ1-4
size: once
V: TRBV27
CDR3: CASRARTGSFEKLFF
DNA: TGTGCCAGCAGAGCGAGGACAGGGTCCTTTGAAAAACTGTTTTTT

D: TRBD2
J: TRBJ2-1
size: .
V: TRBV6-5
CDR3: CASTYDGLAGGEQFF
DNA: TGTGCCAGCACCTACGATGGACTAGCGGGAGGTGAGCAGTTCTTC

D: .
J: TRBJ2-3
size: .
V: TRBV18
CDR3: CASSPPNSGSTDTQYF
DNA: TGTGCCAGCTCACCACCAAACTCGGGAAGCACAGATACGCAGTATTTT

D: TRBD2
J: TRBJ2-1
size: .
V: TRBV27
CDR3: CASSWTSGRAGSYNEQFF
DNA: TGTGCCAGCAGCTGGACTAGCGGGAGGGCGGGCTCCTACAATGAGCAGTTCTTC

D: .
J: TRBJ1-5
size: few
V: TRBV6-5
CDR3: CASSIDSSNQPQHF
DNA: TGTGCCAGCAGTATCGACTCTTCCAATCAGCCCCAGCATTTT

D: .
J: TRBJ1-1
size: .
V: TRBV13
CDR3: CASSFVGNTEAFF
DNA: TGTGCCAGCAGCTTCGTCGGGAACACTGAAGCTTTCTTT

D: TRBD2
J: TRBJ2-7
size: .
V: TRBV27
CDR3: CASSPLGSSGRDEQYF
DNA: TGTGCCAGCAGTCCCCTAGGATCAAGCGGGAGAGACGAGCAGTACTTC

D: TRBD1
J: TRBJ1-1
size: once
V: TRBV4-3
CDR3: CASSQVIYRGNTEAFF
DNA: TGCGCCAGCAGCCAAGTTATCTACAGGGGGAACACTGAAGCTTTCTTT

D: .
J: TRBJ1-6
size: .
V: TRBV6-5
CDR3: CASSPSTGSPLHF
DNA: TGTGCCAGCAGTCCGAGCACGGGATCACCCCTCCACTTT

D: .
J: TRBJ2-7
size: .
V: TRBV11-2
CDR3: CASSLGQTYEQYF
DNA: TGTGCCAGCAGCCTCGGACAGACTTACGAGCAGTACTTC

D: TRBD2
J: TRBJ2-7
size: .
V: TRBV28
CDR3: CASSSTRLAGSYEQYF
DNA: TGTGCCAGCAGTTCAACACGACTAGCGGGCTCCTACGAGCAGTACTTC

D: TRBD1
J: TRBJ2-2
size: .
V: TRBV6-5
CDR3: CASSYSGDRVAGELFF
DNA: TGTGCCAGCAGTTACTCGGGTGACAGGGTGGCTGGGGAGCTGTTTTTT

D: .
J: TRBJ1-3
size: few
V: TRBV7-2
CDR3: CASSLTLGGDTIYF
DNA: TGTGCCAGCAGCTTAACGTTAGGGGGGGACACCATATATTTT

D: .
J: TRBJ1-2
size: many
V: TRBV14
CDR3: CASSQAGFGGYTF
DNA: TGTGCCAGCAGCCAAGCAGGGTTTGGTGGCTACACCTTC

D: TRBD2
J: TRBJ2-1
size: once
V: TRBV6-1
CDR3: CASSATLAGTYNEQFF
DNA: TGTGCCAGCAGTGCCACACTAGCGGGAACCTACAATGAGCAGTTCTTC

D: TRBD2
J: TRBJ2-3
size: .
V: TRBV27
CDR3: CASRLAGWGTDTQYF
DNA: TGTGCCAGCAGGCTAGCGGGATGGGGCACAGATACGCAGTATTTT

D: TRBD1
J: TRBJ1-2
size: .
V: TRBV10-3
CDR3: CAIRQGTHGYTF
DNA: TGTGCCATCAGACAGGGGACCCATGGCTACACCTTC

D: .
J: TRBJ1-5
size: .
V: TRBV5-1
CDR3: CASSLQGGGQPQHF
DNA: TGCGCCAGCAGCTTGCAGGGCGGGGGGCAGCCCCAGCATTTT

D: TRBD2
J: TRBJ2-4
size: .
V: TRBV5-1
CDR3: CASSLGFSGRGKNIQYF
DNA: TGCGCCAGCAGCTTGGGGTTTAGCGGGAGAGGCAAAAACATTCAGTACTTC

D: .
J: TRBJ2-1
size: .
V: TRBV7-3
CDR3: CASSLTRFDEQFF
DNA: TGTGCCAGCAGCTTAACGAGGTTCGATGAGCAGTTCTTC

D: .
J: TRBJ1-2
size: few
V: TRBV7-9
CDR3: CASSLRGFGYTF
DNA: TGTGCCAGCAGCCTAAGGGGATTCGGCTACACCTTC

D: .
J: TRBJ2-2
size: .
V: TRBV7-9
CDR3: CASSLRPGGPSTGELFF
DNA: TGTGCCAGCAGCTTACGCCCCGGGGGACCGAGCACCGGGGAGCTGTTTTTT

D: TRBD1
J: TRBJ1-5
size: .
V: TRBV2
CDR3: CASGTGLVQPQHF
DNA: TGTGCCAGCGGGACAGGACTGGTTCAGCCCCAGCATTTT

D: TRBD2
J: TRBJ2-2
size: .
V: TRBV29-1
CDR3: CSVEGLAGTGELFF
DNA: TGCAGCGTTGAAGGCCTAGCGGGAACCGGGGAGCTGTTTTTT

D: TRBD2
J: TRBJ2-7
size: .
V: TRBV27
CDR3: CASSLGSSGRGYEQYF
DNA: TGTGCCAGCAGTTTGGGAAGTAGCGGGAGGGGCTACGAGCAGTACTTC

D: .
J: TRBJ1-6
size: .
V: TRBV6-5
CDR3: CASSYGGGGSPLHF
DNA: TGTGCCAGCAGTTACGGGGGGGGTGGTTCACCCCTCCACTTT